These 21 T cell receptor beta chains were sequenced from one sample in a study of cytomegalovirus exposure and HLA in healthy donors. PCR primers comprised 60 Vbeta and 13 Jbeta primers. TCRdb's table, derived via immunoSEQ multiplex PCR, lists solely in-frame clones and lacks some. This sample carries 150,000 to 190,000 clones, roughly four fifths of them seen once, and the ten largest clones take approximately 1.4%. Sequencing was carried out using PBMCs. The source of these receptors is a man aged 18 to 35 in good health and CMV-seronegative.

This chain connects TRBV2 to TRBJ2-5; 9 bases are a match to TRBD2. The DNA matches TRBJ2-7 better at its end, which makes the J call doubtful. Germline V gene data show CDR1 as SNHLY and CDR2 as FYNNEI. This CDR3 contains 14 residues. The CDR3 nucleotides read TGTGCCAGCAGGACTAGCGGTAGCTCCTACGAGCAGTACTTC. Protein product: CASRTSGSSYEQYF.

This CDR3 is CASSYGGSTTGSGYTF. The CDR3 nucleotides read TGTGCCAGCAGTTACGGGGGTTCGACGACAGGGTCTGGCTACACCTTC. V and J are TRBV6-6 and TRBJ1-2, with 7 bases fitting TRBD1. The V segment lost 2 bases and the J segment 7 bases; nucleotides outside the gene matches: 13. CDR1 MNHNY and CDR2 SVGAGI come from the germline V gene (reference sequence). The CDR3 covers 16 residues.

The CDR3 loop reads CASSYSGLSSTEAFF. DNA of the CDR3: TGTGCCAGCAGTTACTCGGGCCTCTCGTCCACTGAAGCTTTCTTT. This rearrangement joins TRBV6-5 to TRBJ1-1; the D is unclear. Trimming removed 0 bases from V and 4 bases from J, with 12 bases in between. This CDR3 has 15 residues. Germline CDR1 and CDR2: MNHEY and SVGAGI.

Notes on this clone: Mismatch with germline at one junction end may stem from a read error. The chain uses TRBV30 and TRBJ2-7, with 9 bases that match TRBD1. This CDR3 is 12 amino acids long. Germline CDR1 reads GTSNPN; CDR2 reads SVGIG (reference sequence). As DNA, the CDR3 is TGTGCCTGGATCCGGACAGGGGACCTTACCGCCTTC. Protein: CAWIRTGDLTAF.

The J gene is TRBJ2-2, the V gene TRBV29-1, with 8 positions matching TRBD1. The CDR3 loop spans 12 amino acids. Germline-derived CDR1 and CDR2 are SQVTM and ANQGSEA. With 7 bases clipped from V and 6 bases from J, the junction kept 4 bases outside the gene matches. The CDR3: CSGTGRAGELFF. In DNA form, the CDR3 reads TGCAGCGGGACAGGGCGGGCCGGGGAGCTGTTTTTT.

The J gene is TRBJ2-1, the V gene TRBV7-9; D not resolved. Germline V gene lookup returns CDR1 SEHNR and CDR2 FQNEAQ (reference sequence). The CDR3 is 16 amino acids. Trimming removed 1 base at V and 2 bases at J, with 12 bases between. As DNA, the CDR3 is TGTGCCAGCAGCTTAGATGAGGTAGACCCCTACAATGAGCAGTTCTTC. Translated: CASSLDEVDPYNEQFF.

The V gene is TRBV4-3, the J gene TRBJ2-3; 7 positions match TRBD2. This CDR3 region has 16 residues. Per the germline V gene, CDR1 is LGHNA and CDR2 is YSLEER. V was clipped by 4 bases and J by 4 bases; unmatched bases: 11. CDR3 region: CASSPWEQGGADTQYF. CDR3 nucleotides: TGCGCCAGCAGCCCTTGGGAGCAGGGAGGGGCAGATACGCAGTATTTT.

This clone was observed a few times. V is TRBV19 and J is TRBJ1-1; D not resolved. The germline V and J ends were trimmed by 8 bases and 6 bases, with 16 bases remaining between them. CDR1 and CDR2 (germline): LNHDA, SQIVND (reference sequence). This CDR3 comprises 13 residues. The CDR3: CASQALGRPEAFF. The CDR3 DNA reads TGTGCCAGTCAGGCCCTGGGGAGGCCTGAAGCTTTCTTT. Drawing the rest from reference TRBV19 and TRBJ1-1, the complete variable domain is DGGITQSPKYLFRKEGQNVTLSCEQNLNHDAMYWYRQDPGQGLRLIYYSQIVNDFQKGDIAEGYSVSREKKESFPLTVTSAQKNPTAFYLCASQALGRPEAFFGQGTRLTVV.

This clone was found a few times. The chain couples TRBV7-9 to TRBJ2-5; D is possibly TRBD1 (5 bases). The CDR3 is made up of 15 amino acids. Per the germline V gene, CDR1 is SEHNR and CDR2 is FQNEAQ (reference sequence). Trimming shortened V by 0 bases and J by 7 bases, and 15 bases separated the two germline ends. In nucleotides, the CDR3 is TGTGCCAGCAGCTTAGCGGCCAGGGTAGCCGGGACCCAGTACTTC. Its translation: CASSLAARVAGTQYF.

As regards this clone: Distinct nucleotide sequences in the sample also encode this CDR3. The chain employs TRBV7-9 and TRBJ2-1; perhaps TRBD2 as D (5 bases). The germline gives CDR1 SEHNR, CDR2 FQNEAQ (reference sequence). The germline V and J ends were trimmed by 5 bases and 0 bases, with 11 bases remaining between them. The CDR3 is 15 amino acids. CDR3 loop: CASSPEADSYNEQFF. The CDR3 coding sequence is TGTGCCAGCAGCCCCGAAGCGGACTCCTACAATGAGCAGTTCTTC.

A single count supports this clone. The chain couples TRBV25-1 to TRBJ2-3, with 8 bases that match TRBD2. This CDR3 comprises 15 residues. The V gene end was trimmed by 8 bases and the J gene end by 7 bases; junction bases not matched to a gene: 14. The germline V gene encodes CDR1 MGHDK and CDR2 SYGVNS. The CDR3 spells CASRGGSGKWNTQYF. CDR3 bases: TGTGCCAGCCGGGGGGGGAGCGGGAAATGGAATACGCAGTATTTT.

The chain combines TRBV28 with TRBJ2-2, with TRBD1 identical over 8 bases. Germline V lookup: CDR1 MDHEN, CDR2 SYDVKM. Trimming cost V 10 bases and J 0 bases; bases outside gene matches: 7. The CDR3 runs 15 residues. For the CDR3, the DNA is TGTGCCATTGCGGACAGGGCTCCGAACACCGGGGAGCTGTTTTTT. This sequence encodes CAIADRAPNTGELFF.

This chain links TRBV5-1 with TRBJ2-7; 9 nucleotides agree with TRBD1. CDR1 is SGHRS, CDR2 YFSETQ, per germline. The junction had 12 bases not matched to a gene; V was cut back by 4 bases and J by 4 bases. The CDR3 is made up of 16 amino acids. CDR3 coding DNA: TGCGCCAGCAGCCCGCAGCCGGGACAGGGTTCGTACGAGCAGTACTTC. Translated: CASSPQPGQGSYEQYF. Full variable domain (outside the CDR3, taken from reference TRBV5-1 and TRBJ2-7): KAGVTQTPRYLIKTRGQQVTLSCSPISGHRSVSWYQQTPGQGLQFLFEYFSETQRNKGNFPGRFSGRQFSNSRSEMNVSTLELGDSALYLCASSPQPGQGSYEQYFGPGTRLTVT.

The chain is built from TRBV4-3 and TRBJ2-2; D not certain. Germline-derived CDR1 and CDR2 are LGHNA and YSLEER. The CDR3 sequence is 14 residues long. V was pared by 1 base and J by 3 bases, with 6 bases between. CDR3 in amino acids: CASSQGQYTGELFF. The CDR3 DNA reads TGCGCCAGCAGCCAAGGGCAATACACCGGGGAGCTGTTTTTT.

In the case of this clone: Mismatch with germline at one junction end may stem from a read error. The CDR3 spells CSSSLVTGTDEQYF. CDR3 nucleotides: TGTTCCAGCAGCCTGGTCACAGGGACGGACGAGCAGTACTTC. This sequence joins TRBV7-9 and TRBJ2-7, with D maybe TRBD1 (6 bases). Germline V gene sequence: CDR1 SEHNR, CDR2 FQNEAQ (reference sequence). The CDR3 runs 14 residues.

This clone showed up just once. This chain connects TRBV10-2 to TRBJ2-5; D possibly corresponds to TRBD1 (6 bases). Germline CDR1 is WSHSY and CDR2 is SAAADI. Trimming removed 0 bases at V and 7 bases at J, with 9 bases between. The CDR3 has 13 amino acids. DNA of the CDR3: TGCGCCAGCAGTGAGTCTTTGACAGGGACCCAGTACTTC. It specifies CASSESLTGTQYF.

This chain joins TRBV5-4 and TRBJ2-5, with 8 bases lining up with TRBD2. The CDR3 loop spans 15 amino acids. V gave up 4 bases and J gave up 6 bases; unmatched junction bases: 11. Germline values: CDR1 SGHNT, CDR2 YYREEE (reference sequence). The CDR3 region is CASSRAGGDTKTQYF. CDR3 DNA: TGTGCCAGCAGCCGGGCGGGAGGAGACACTAAGACCCAGTACTTC.

In nucleotides, the CDR3 is TGTGCCAGCAGTTTTGCGACAAGCTCCTACGAGCAGTACTTC. Its translation is CASSFATSSYEQYF. J is TRBJ2-7 and V is TRBV27; D ambiguous. CDR3 length: 14 amino acids. Germline V lookup: CDR1 MNHEY, CDR2 SMNVEV (reference sequence). V was cut by 3 bases and J by 0 bases, with 9 bases left in between.

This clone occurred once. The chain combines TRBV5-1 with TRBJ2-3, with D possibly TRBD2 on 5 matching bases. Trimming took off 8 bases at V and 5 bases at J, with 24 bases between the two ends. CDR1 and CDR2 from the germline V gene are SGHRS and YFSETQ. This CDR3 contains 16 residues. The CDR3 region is CARTGEVVGALDTQYF. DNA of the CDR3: TGCGCCAGAACCGGGGAAGTAGTGGGAGCCTTAGATACGCAGTATTTT.

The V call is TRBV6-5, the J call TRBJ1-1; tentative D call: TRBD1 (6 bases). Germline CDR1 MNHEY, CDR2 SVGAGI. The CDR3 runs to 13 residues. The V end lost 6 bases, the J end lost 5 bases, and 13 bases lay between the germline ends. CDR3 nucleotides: TGTGCCAGCAGCCCTGGACAGAGGACTGAAGCTTTCTTT. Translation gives CASSPGQRTEAFF.

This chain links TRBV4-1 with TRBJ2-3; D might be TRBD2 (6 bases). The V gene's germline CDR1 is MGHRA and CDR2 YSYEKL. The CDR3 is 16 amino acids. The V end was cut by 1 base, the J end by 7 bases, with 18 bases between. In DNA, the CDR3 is TGCGCCAGCAGCCAAGGTCTAGCGCCGAGGGTAAATACGCAGTATTTT. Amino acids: CASSQGLAPRVNTQYF.